The 11 T cell receptor beta chains given below trace back to one sample, sequenced in a study of blood T cell repertoires in COVID-19. The assay was immunoSEQ multiplex PCR, and TCRdb's table has in-frame clones only and misses some. The sample consists of about 80,000 clones, 87% of them appearing once. Sequencing used peripheral blood. Receptors originate from a man aged 25-40 years with acute or convalescent COVID-19.

The J gene is TRBJ2-7, the V gene TRBV27; D might be TRBD2 (6 bases). With 11 bases removed from V and 2 bases from J, the gap between germline ends came to 16 bases. CDR1 is MNHEY and CDR2 is SMNVEV in the germline V gene (reference sequence). This CDR3 has 13 amino acids. CDR3 region: CASRDFLTYEQYF. CDR3 in DNA: TGTGCCTCCCGGGACTTCCTCACCTACGAGCAGTACTTC.

The gene calls are TRBV7-9 and TRBJ2-4; D is perhaps TRBD2 (6 bases). Germline V gene lookup returns CDR1 SEHNR and CDR2 FQNEAQ (reference sequence). The CDR3 length is 16 residues. V lost 4 bases, J lost 2 bases, and 15 bases lay in between. The CDR3 is CASSSTEEGTKNIQYF. The DNA for the CDR3 is TGTGCCAGCAGCTCCACCGAGGAGGGAACCAAAAACATTCAGTACTTC.

The rearrangement uses TRBV11-2 and TRBJ2-3; weak D call: TRBD2 (6 bases). Between the trimmed V and J ends, which lost 5 bases and 4 bases, there was a span of 19 bases. There are 16 residues in the CDR3. CDR1 SGHAT and CDR2 FQNNGV come from the germline V gene. This CDR3 is CASSPMRGPGADTQYF. As DNA, the CDR3 is TGTGCCAGCAGCCCCATGAGAGGGCCGGGAGCAGATACGCAGTATTTT.

This clone was seen a handful of times. This sequence joins TRBV7-6 and TRBJ2-5; 7 positions agree with TRBD2. The junction had 7 bases not matched to a gene; V was cut back by 2 bases and J by 1 base. From germline, CDR1 is SGHVS and CDR2 FNYEAQ. This CDR3 is built from 16 residues. The CDR3 reads CASSLRGGDPQETQYF. Written as DNA, the CDR3 is TGTGCCAGCAGCTTAAGGGGAGGGGACCCCCAAGAGACCCAGTACTTC. Full variable domain (missing parts from reference TRBV7-6 and TRBJ2-5): GAGVSQSPRYKVTKRGQDVALRCDPISGHVSLYWYRQALGQGPEFLTYFNYEAQQDKSGLPNDRFSAERPEGSISTLTIQRTEQRDSAMYRCASSLRGGDPQETQYFGPGTRLLVL.

The chain has TRBV25-1 and TRBJ1-4; 7 bases align to TRBD1. The length of the CDR3 is 14 residues. From germline, CDR1 is MGHDK and CDR2 SYGVNS. Losses at the gene ends were 6 bases for V and 8 bases for J; bases not matched to a gene: 9. The CDR3: CASSLRQGDEKLFF. CDR3 nucleotides: TGTGCCAGCAGCCTCCGACAGGGTGACGAAAAACTGTTTTTT. Variable domain in full (rest from reference TRBV25-1 and TRBJ1-4): EADIYQTPRYLVIGTGKKITLECSQTMGHDKMYWYQQDPGMELHLIHYSYGVNSTEKGDLSSESTVSRIRTEHFPLTLESARPSHTSQYLCASSLRQGDEKLFFGSGTQLSVL.

This chain links TRBV27 with TRBJ1-2; no clear D. The length of the CDR3 is 16 residues. Germline lookup yields CDR1 MNHEY and CDR2 SMNVEV (reference sequence). With 4 bases removed from V and 5 bases from J, the gap between germline ends came to 20 bases. The CDR3 DNA is TGTGCCAGCAGTTCCTCAACCCCCTCACTTCAATATGGCTACACCTTC. Its protein product is CASSSSTPSLQYGYTF.

This clone was found once. V gene TRBV2 combines with J gene TRBJ1-6; possibly TRBD1 for D (5 bases). From germline, CDR1 is SNHLY and CDR2 FYNNEI. CDR3 length: 12 amino acids. Trimming removed 8 bases at V and 10 bases at J, with 12 bases between. The CDR3 reads CASRGKGSPLHF. CDR3 sequence (DNA): TGTGCCAGCCGGGGGAAAGGGTCACCCCTCCACTTT.

The V and J genes are TRBV11-2 and TRBJ2-1; 8 positions agree with TRBD1. The junction had 4 bases not matched to a gene; V was cut back by 6 bases and J by 0 bases. Germline lookup yields CDR1 SGHAT and CDR2 FQNNGV. This CDR3 has 15 residues. CDR3 amino acids: CASRNTGGSYNEQFF. The DNA of the CDR3 is TGTGCCAGCAGGAATACAGGGGGCTCCTACAATGAGCAGTTCTTC.

The CDR3 sequence is CASSPRTENYGYTF. CDR3 bases: TGTGCCAGCAGCCCGCGGACAGAAAACTATGGCTACACCTTC. The V and J genes are TRBV7-2 and TRBJ1-2, with D tentatively TRBD1 (6 bases). The CDR3 consists of 14 residues. CDR1 and CDR2 (germline): SGHTA, FQGNSA. V lost 5 bases, J lost 2 bases, and 12 bases lay in between.

This clone counts as medium-sized. The V gene is TRBV7-6, the J gene TRBJ2-2; 15 bases line up with TRBD2. This CDR3 region has 19 residues. J gave up 6 bases and V 1 base, and 9 bases lay outside the gene matches. Germline values: CDR1 SGHVS, CDR2 FNYEAQ. CDR3 coding DNA: TGTGCCAGCAGCTTAGAACCCGGACTAGCGGGAGGGCCGCCCGGGGAGCTGTTTTTT. This translates into CASSLEPGLAGGPPGELFF.

The gene calls are TRBV11-2 and TRBJ2-1; TRBD2 might be the D (5 bases). The CDR3 is 15 amino acids. Germline V CDR1 and CDR2: SGHAT, FQNNGV. The V and J ends lost 5 bases and 1 base respectively, with 12 bases between them. CDR3 bases: TGTGCCAGCAGCCCTCTATCGGGGTCCTACAATGAGCAGTTCTTC. This encodes CASSPLSGSYNEQFF.